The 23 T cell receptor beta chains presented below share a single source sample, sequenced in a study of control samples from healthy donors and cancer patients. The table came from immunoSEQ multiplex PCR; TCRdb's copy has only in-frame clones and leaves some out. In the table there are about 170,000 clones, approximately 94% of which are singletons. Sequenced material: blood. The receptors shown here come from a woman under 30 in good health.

In DNA, the CDR3 is TGTGCCAGTAGTACACTTTACCGGGACAGAATCATGCCCCAGCATTTT. Its protein is CASSTLYRDRIMPQHF. This chain connects TRBV19 to TRBJ1-5, with 7 nucleotides matching TRBD1. Germline CDR1 LNHDA, CDR2 SQIVND (reference sequence). V dropped 4 bases and J dropped 9; count of bases not matched to a gene: 15. This CDR3 is built from 16 residues.

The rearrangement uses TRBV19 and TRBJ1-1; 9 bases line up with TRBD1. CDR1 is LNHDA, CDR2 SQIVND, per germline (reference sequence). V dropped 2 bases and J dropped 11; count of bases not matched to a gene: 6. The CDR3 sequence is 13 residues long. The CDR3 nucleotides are TGTGCCAGTAGTATAACCCGGGACAGGGTGGCTTTCTTT. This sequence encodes CASSITRDRVAFF.

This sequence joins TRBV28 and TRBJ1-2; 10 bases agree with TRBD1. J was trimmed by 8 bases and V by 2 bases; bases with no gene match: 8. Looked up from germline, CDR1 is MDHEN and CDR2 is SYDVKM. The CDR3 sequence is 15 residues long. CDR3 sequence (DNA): TGTGCCAGCAGTTTACCCGGGACAGGGGTGGGCGGCTACACCTTC. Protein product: CASSLPGTGVGGYTF.

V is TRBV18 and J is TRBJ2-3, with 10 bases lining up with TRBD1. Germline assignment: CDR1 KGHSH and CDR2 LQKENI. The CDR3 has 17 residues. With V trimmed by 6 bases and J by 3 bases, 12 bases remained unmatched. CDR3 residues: CASSLMTGGGLTDTQYF. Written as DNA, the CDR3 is TGTGCCAGCTCCCTAATGACAGGGGGCGGACTAACAGATACGCAGTATTTT.

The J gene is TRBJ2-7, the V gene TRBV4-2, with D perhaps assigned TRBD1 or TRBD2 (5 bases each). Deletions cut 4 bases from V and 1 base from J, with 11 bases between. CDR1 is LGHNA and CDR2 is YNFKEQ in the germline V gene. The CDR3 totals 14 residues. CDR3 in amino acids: CASSLRDGSYEQYF. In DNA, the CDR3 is TGTGCCAGCAGCCTCCGGGACGGATCCTACGAGCAGTACTTC.

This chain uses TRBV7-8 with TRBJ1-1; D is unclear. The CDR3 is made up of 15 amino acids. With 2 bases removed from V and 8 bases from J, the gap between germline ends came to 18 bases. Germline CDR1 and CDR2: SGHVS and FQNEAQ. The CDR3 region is CASSLIERALGEAFF. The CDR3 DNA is TGTGCCAGCAGCTTAATAGAAAGGGCATTGGGGGAAGCTTTCTTT.

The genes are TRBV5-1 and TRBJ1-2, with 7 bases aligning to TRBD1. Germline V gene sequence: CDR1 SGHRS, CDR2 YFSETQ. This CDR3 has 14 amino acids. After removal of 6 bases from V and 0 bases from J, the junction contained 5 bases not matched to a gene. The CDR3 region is CASTGGQTNYGYTF. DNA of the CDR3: TGCGCCAGCACCGGGGGACAGACTAACTATGGCTACACCTTC.

The CDR3 is CASSLVGHTLTDTQYF. The CDR3 DNA follows: TGCGCCAGCAGTCTCGTGGGACATACGCTAACAGATACGCAGTATTTT. This chain connects TRBV23-1 to TRBJ2-3, with D possibly TRBD1 on 6 matching bases. TRBV23-1 is noted as an ORF with a role that remains uncertain. V lost 4 bases and J lost 3, with 17 bases in between. The CDR3 length is 16 residues.

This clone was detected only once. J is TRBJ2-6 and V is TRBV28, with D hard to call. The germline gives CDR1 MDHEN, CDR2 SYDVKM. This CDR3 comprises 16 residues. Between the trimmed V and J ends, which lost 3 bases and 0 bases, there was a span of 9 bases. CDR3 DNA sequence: TGTGCCAGCAGTTTTGGCACCATCTCTGGGGCCAACGTCCTGACTTTC. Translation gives CASSFGTISGANVLTF.

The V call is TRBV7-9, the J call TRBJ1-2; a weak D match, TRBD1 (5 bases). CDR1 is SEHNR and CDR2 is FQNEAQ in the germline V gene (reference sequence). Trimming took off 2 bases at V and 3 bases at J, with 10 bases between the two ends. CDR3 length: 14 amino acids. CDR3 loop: CASSLRGEDYGYTF. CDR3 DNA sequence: TGTGCCAGCAGCTTAAGGGGCGAGGACTATGGCTACACCTTC.

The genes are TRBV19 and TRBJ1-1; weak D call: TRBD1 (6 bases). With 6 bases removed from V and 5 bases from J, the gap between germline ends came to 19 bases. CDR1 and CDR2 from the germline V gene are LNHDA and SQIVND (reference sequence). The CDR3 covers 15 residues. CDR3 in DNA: TGTGCCAGTAGAAAACAACAGGGCGGGCGGACTGAAGCTTTCTTT. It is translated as CASRKQQGGRTEAFF.

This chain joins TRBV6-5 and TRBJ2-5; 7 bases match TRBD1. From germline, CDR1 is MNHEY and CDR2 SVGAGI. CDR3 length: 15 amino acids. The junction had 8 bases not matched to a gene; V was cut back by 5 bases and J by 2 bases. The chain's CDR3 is CASSIAQGLQETQYF. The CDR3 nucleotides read TGTGCCAGCAGTATCGCACAGGGGCTACAAGAGACCCAGTACTTC.

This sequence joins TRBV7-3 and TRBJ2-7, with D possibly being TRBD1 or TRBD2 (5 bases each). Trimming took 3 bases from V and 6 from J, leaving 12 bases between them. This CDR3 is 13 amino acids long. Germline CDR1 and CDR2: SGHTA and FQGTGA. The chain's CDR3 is CASSFGDPREQYF. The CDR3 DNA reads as TGTGCCAGCAGCTTCGGGGACCCTCGCGAGCAGTACTTC.

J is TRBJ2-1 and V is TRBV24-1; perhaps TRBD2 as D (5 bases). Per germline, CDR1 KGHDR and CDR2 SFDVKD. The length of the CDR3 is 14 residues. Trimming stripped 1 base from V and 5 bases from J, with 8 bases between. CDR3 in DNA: TGTGCCACCAGTGATTTTCTAGCCCACAATGAGCAGTTCTTC. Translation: CATSDFLAHNEQFF.

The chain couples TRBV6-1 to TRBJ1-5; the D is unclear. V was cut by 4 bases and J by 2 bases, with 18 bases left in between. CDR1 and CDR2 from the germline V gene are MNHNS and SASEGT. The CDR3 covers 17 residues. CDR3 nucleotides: TGTGCCAGCAGTGTAACCTTACAAAGGGTTGGCAATCAGCCCCAGCATTTT. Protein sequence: CASSVTLQRVGNQPQHF.

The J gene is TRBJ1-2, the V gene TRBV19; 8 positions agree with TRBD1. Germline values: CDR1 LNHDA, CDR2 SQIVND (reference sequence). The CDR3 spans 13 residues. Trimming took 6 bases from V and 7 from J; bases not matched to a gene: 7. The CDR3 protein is CASSPDRATGYTF. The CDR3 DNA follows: TGTGCCAGTAGCCCGGACAGGGCCACTGGCTACACCTTC. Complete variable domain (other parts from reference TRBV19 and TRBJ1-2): DGGITQSPKYLFRKEGQNVTLSCEQNLNHDAMYWYRQDPGQGLRLIYYSQIVNDFQKGDIAEGYSVSREKKESFPLTVTSAQKNPTAFYLCASSPDRATGYTFGSGTRLTVV.

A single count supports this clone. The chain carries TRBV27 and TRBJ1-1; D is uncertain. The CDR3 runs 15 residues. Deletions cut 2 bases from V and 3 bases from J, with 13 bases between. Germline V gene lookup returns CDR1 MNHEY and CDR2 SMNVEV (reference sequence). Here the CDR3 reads CASSLRAGVYTEAFF. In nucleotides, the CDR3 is TGTGCCAGCAGTTTAAGGGCAGGAGTTTACACTGAAGCTTTCTTT.

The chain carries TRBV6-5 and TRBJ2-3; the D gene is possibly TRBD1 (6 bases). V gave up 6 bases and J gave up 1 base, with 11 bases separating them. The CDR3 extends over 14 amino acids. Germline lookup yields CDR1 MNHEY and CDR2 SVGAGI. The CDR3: CASRGDTGTDTQYF. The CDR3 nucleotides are TGTGCCAGCAGGGGGGACACCGGCACAGATACGCAGTATTTT.

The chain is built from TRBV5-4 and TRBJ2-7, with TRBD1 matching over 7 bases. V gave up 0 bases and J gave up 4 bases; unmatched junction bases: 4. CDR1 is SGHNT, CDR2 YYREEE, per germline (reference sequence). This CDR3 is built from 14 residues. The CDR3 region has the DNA TGTGCCAGCAGCTTGGGACAGGGCTTGTACGAGCAGTACTTC. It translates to CASSLGQGLYEQYF.

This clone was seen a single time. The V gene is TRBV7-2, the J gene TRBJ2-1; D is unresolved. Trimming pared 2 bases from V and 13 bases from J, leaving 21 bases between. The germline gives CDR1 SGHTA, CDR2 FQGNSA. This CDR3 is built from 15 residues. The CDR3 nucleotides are TGTGCCAGCAGCTTAAGGCCGCTTTACGCCACTCATCAGTTCTTC. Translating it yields CASSLRPLYATHQFF. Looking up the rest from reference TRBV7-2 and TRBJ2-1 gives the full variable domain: GAGVSQSPSNKVTEKGKDVELRCDPISGHTALYWYRQSLGQGLEFLIYFQGNSAPDKSGLPSDRFSAERTGGSVSTLTIQRTQQEDSAVYLCASSLRPLYATHQFFGPGTRLTVL.

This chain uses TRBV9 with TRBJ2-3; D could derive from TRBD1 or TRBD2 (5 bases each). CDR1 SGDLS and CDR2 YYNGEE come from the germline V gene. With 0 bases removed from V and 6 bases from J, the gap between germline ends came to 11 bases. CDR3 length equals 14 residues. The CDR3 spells CASSVAWGMDTQYF. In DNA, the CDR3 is TGTGCCAGCAGCGTAGCGTGGGGGATGGATACGCAGTATTTT.

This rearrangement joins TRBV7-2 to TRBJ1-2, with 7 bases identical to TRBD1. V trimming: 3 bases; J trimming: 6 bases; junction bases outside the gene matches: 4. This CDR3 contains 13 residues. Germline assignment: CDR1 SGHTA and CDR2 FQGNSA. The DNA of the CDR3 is TGTGCCAGCAGCTTCAATACAGGGGATGGCTACACCTTC. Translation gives CASSFNTGDGYTF.

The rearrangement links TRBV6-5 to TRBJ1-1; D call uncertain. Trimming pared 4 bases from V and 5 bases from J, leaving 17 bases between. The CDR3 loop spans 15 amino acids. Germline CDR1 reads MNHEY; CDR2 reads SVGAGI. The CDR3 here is CASSSLDGFLTEAFF. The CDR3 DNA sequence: TGTGCCAGCAGTTCCCTAGACGGCTTCCTTACTGAAGCTTTCTTT.